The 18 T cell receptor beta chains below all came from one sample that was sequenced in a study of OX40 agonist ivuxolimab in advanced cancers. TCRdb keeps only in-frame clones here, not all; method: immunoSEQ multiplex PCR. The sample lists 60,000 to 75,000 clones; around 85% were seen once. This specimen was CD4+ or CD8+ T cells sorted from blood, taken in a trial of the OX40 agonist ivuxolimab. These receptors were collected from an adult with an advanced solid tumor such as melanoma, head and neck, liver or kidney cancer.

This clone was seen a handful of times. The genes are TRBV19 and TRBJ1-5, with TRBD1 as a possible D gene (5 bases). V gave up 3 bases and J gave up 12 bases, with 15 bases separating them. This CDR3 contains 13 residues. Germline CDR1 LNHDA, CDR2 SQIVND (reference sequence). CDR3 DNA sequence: TGTGCCAGTAGTATCGAGGCCCAGAGGGGCCAGCATTTT. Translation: CASSIEAQRGQHF.

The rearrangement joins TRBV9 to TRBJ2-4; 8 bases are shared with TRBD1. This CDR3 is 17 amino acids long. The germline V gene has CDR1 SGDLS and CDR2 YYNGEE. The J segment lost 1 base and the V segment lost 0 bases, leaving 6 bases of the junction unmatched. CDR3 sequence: CASSVEAGGRAKNIQYF. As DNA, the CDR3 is TGTGCCAGCAGCGTAGAGGCAGGGGGCCGGGCCAAAAACATTCAGTACTTC.

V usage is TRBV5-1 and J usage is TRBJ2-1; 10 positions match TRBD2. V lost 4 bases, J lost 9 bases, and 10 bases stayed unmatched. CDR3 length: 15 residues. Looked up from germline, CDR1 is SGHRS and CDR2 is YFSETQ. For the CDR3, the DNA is TGCGCCAGCAGCCCCCCTAGCGGGAGAGGGAGTGAGCAGTTCTTC. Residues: CASSPPSGRGSEQFF.

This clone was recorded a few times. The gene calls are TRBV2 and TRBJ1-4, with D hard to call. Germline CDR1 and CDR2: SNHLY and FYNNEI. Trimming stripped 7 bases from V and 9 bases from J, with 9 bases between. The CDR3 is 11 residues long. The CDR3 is CASNLGQKLFF. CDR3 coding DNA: TGTGCCAGCAACTTAGGTCAAAAACTGTTTTTT. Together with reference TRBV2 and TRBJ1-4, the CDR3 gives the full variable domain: EPEVTQTPSHQVTQMGQEVILRCVPISNHLYFYWYRQILGQKVEFLVSFYNNEISEKSEIFDDQFSVERPDGSNFTLKIRSTKLEDSAMYFCASNLGQKLFFGSGTQLSVL.

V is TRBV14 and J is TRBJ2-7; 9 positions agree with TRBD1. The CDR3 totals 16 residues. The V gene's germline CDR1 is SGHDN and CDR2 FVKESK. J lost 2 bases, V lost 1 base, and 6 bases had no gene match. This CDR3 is CASSQAATGGTYEQYF. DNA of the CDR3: TGTGCCAGCAGCCAAGCCGCGACAGGGGGAACCTACGAGCAGTACTTC.

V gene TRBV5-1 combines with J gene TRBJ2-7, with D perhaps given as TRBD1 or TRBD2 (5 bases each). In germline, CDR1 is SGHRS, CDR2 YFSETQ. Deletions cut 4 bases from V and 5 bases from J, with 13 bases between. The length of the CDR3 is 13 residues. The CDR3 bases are TGCGCCAGCAGCGCTCTCCGAGGGGACGAGCAGTACTTC. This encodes CASSALRGDEQYF.

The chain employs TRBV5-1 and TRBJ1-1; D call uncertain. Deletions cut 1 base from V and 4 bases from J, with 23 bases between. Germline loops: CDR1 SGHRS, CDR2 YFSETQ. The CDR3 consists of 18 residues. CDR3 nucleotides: TGCGCCAGCAGCTTGTCCGGGATCCCCGGAGGGAAAGGCACTGAAGCTTTCTTT. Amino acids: CASSLSGIPGGKGTEAFF.

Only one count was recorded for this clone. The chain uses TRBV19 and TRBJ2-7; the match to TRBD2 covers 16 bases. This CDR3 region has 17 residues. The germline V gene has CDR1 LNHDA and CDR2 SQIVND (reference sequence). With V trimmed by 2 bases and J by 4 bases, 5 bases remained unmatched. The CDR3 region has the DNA TGTGCCAGTAGTATATCCTCGGGACTAGCGGGAGGGTACGAGCAGTACTTC. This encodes CASSISSGLAGGYEQYF.

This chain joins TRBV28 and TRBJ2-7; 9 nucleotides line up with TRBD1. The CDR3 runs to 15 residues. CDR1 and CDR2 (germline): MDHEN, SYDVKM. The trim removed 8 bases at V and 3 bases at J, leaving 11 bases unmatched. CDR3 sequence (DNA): TGTGCCAGCCTCGAACCGGGACAGGGTGTCTACGAGCAGTACTTC. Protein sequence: CASLEPGQGVYEQYF.

As DNA, the CDR3 is TGTGCCAGCAGCTTAGATCGAGGACTAGCGGGGCCGCAGTTCTTC. Translating it yields CASSLDRGLAGPQFF. This chain links TRBV11-2 with TRBJ2-1; 12 bases map to TRBD2. The junction had 6 bases not matched to a gene; V was cut back by 0 bases and J by 12 bases. The germline V gene has CDR1 SGHAT and CDR2 FQNNGV. The CDR3 is 15 residues long.

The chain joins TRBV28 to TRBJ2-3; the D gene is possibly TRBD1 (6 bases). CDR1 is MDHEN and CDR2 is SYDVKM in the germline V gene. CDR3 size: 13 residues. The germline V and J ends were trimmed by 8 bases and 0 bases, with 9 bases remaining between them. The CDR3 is CASVGASTDTQYF. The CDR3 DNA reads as TGTGCCAGCGTGGGGGCGAGCACAGATACGCAGTATTTT.

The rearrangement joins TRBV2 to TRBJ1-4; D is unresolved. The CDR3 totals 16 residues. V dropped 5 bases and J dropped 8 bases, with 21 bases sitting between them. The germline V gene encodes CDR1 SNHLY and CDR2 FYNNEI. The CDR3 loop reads CASSSDNPAGGEKLFF. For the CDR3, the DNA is TGTGCCAGCAGTTCAGACAACCCAGCGGGTGGGGAAAAACTGTTTTTT.

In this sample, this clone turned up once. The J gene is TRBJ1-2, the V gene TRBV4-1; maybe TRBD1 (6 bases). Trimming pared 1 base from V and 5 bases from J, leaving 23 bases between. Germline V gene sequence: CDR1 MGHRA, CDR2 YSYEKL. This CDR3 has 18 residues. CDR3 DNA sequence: TGCGCCAGCAGCCAAGGTTGGGATGACAGGCGACCAACTTATGGCTACACCTTC. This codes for CASSQGWDDRRPTYGYTF.

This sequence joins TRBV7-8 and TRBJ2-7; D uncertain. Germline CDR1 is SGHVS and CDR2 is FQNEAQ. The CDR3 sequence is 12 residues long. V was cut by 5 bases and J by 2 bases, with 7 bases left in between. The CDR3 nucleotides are TGTGCCAGCAGCCCACGGCCCTACGAGCAGTACTTC. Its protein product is CASSPRPYEQYF.

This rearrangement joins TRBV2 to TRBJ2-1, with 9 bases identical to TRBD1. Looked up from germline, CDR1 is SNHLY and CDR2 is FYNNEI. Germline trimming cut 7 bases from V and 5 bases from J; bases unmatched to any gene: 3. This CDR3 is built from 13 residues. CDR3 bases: TGTGCCAGCACCTGGACAGGGGACAATGAGCAGTTCTTC. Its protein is CASTWTGDNEQFF.

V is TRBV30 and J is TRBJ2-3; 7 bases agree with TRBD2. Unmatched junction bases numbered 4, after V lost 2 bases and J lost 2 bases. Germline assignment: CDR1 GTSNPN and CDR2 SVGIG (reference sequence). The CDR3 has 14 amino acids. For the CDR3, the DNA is TGTGCCTGGAGTAGGGGAGGGCTCACAGATACGCAGTATTTT. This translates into CAWSRGGLTDTQYF.

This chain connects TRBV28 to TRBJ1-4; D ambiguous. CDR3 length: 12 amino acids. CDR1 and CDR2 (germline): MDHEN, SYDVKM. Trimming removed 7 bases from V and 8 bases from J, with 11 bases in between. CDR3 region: CASTLQGEKLFF. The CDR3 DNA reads TGTGCCAGCACTCTTCAAGGCGAAAAACTGTTTTTT. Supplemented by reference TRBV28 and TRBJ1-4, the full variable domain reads DVKVTQSSRYLVKRTGEKVFLECVQDMDHENMFWYRQDPGLGLRLIYFSYDVKMKEKGDIPEGYSVSREKKERFSLILESASTNQTSMYLCASTLQGEKLFFGSGTQLSVL.

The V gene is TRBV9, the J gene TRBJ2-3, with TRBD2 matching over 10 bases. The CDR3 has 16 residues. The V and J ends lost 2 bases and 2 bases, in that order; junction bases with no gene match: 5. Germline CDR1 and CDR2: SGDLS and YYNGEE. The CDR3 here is CASSVTSGAPTDTQYF. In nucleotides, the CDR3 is TGTGCCAGCAGCGTCACTAGCGGGGCGCCCACAGATACGCAGTATTTT.